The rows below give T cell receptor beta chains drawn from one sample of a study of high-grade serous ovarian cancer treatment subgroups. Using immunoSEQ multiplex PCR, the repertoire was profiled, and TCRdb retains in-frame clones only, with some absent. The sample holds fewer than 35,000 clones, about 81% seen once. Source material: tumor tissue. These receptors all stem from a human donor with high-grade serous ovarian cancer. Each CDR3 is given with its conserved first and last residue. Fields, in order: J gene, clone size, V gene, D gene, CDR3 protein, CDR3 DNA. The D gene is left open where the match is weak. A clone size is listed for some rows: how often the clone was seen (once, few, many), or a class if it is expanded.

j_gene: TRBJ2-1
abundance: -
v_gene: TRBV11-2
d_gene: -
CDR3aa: CASSLAPVSEQFF
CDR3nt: TGTGCCAGCAGCTTAGCTCCGGTGTCGGAGCAGTTCTTC

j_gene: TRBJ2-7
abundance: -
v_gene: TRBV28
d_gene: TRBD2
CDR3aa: CASAPGLASLWGAEQYF
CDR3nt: TGTGCCAGCGCCCCGGGACTAGCGTCCCTCTGGGGCGCCGAGCAGTACTTC

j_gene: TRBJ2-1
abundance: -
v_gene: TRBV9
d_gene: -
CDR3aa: CASSVEWGARNEQFF
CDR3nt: TGTGCCAGCAGCGTAGAGTGGGGGGCAAGAAATGAGCAGTTCTTC

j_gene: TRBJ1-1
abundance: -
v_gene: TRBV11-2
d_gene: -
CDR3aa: CASSPPGGRITEAFF
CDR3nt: TGTGCCAGCAGCCCTCCCGGCGGCCGGATCACTGAAGCTTTCTTT

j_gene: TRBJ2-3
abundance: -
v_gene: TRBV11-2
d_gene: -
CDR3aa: CASSLDQDTQYF
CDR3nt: TGTGCCAGCAGCTTAGACCAGGATACGCAGTATTTT

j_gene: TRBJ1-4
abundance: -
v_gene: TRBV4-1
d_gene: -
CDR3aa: CASSHRQDNEKLFF
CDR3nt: TGCGCCAGCAGCCACAGACAGGATAATGAAAAACTGTTTTTT

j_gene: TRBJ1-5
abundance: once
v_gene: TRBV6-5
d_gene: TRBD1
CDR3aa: CASRPDRGQPQHF
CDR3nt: TGTGCCAGCAGGCCGGACAGGGGTCAGCCCCAGCATTTT

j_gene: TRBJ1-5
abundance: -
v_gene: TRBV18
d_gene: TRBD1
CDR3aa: CASSPDRFEPQHF
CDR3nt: TGTGCCAGCTCCCCGGACAGGTTTGAGCCCCAGCATTTT

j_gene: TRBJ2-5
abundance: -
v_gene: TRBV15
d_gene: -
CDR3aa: CATSRERALNRGGTQYF
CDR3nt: TGTGCCACCAGCAGAGAACGGGCCCTAAACAGGGGGGGGACCCAGTACTTC

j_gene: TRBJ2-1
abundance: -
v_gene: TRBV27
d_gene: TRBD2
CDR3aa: CASRLAGGSNEQFF
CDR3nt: TGTGCCAGCAGACTTGCGGGAGGATCCAATGAGCAGTTCTTC

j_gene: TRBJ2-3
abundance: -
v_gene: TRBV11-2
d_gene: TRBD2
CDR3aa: CASSLLAGVSDTQYF
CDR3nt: TGTGCCAGCAGCTTACTAGCGGGAGTATCAGATACGCAGTATTTT

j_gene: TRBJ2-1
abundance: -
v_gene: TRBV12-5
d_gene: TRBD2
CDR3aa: CASGLVKAGLAGPYEQFF
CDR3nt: TGTGCTAGTGGTTTGGTTAAAGCGGGCCTAGCGGGACCCTATGAGCAGTTCTTC

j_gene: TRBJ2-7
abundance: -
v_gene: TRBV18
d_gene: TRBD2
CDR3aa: CASSPNSASGSSEQYF
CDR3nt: TGTGCCAGCTCACCAAATTCGGCTAGCGGTAGTTCCGAGCAGTACTTC

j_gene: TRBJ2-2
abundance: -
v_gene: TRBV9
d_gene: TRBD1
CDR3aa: CASSSRDRVTGELFF
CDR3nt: TGTGCCAGCAGCTCACGGGACAGGGTTACCGGGGAGCTGTTTTTT

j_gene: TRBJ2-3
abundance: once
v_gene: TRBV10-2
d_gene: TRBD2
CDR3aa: CASSGHPGLAGGDTQYF
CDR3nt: TGCGCCAGCAGTGGCCATCCGGGACTAGCGGGGGGGGATACGCAGTATTTT

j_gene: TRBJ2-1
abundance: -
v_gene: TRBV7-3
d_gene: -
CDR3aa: CASSPGGSFNEQFF
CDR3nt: TGTGCCAGCAGCCCCGGCGGGTCGTTCAATGAGCAGTTCTTC

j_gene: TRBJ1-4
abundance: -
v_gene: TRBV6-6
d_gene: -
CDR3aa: CAGQIREGEKLFF
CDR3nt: TGTGCCGGACAAATAAGGGAGGGTGAAAAACTGTTTTTT

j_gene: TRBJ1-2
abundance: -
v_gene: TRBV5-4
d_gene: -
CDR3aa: CASSFSQINYGYTF
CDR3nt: TGTGCCAGCAGCTTTTCACAGATCAACTATGGCTACACCTTC

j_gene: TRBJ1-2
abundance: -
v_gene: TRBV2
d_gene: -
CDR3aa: CASSSGGRVDYGYTF
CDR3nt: TGTGCCAGCAGTTCCGGAGGCAGGGTAGACTATGGCTACACCTTC

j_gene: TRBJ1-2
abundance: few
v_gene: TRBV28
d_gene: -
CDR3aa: CASSLVSDYYGYTF
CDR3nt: TGTGCCAGCAGTTTAGTGAGTGATTATTATGGCTACACCTTC

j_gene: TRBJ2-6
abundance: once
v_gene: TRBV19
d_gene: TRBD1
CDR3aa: CASSLTGSGANVLTF
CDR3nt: TGTGCCAGTAGTTTGACAGGGTCTGGGGCCAACGTCCTGACTTTC

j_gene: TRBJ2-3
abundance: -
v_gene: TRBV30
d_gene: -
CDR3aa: CAFDPTSTDTQYF
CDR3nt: TGTGCCTTTGACCCGACTAGCACAGATACGCAGTATTTT

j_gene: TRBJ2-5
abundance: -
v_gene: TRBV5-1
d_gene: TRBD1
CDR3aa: CASSLGQLQETQYF
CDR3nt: TGCGCCAGCAGCCTGGGACAGCTCCAAGAGACCCAGTACTTC

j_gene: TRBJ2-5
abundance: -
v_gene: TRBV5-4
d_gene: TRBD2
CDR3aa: CASSRSASGREETQYF
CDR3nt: TGTGCCAGCAGCCGCTCGGCGAGCGGGAGAGAAGAGACCCAGTACTTC

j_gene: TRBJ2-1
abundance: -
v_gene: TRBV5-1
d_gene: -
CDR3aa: CASSLEGIEQFF
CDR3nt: TGCGCCAGCAGCTTGGAGGGAATTGAGCAGTTCTTC

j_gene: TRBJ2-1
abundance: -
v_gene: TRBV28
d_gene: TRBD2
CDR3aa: CAINRIAGGNEQFF
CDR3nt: TGTGCCATCAACCGGATAGCGGGAGGGAATGAGCAGTTCTTC

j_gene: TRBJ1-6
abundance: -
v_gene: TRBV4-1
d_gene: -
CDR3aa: CASSRSTGAESPLHF
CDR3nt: TGCGCCAGCAGCCGTTCGACAGGAGCAGAATCACCCCTCCACTTT